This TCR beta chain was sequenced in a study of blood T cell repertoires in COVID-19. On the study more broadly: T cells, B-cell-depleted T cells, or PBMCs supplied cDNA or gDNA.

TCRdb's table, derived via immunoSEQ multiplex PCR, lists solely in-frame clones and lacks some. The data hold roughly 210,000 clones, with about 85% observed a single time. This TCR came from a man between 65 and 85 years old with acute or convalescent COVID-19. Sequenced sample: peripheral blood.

The CDR3 region has the DNA TGTGCCAGCAGTGAAGCGGGGAGTTCCTACGAGCAGTACTTC. The encoded protein is CASSEAGSSYEQYF. J is TRBJ2-7 and V is TRBV25-1; D might be TRBD2 (6 bases). CDR3 length: 14 residues. The ends were cut back, 2 bases at V and 1 base at J, with 9 bases in the middle. Germline V gene data show CDR1 as MGHDK and CDR2 as SYGVNS.